This paragraph covers one T cell receptor (beta chain) sequence. Its matching antigen is unknown. The source of the sample is a study of T cells expressing NK-cell markers. Study background: Investigators obtained TCR beta repertoires from sorted CD3+CD56+NKG2C+, CD3+CD56+NKG2C- and CD3+CD56-NKG2C+ T cells. Among the eight sequenced donors, seven tested HCMV-seropositive and one tested seronegative. Study-level points and caveats: About six of the donors carried dominant NKG2C+ clonotypes that took up 1.0-7.0% of their CD8+ T cells. Specificity for HCMV among expanded NKG2C+ T cell clones was not established.

TCRdb re-called the 5' RACE reads and gives one entry per CDR3 protein, without DNA. The listing records about 260,000 distinct CDR3 sequences. The CDR3 is made up of 11 amino acids. Germline V CDR1 and CDR2: SQVTM, ANQGSEA. The TCR sequence derives from a man aged 18 to 30 in good health. Sequenced material: blood T cells: a sorted CD56 or NKG2C T cell subset, CD4+ or CD8+ T cells, or bulk PBMC T cells (not recorded which). The V gene is TRBV29-1, the J gene TRBJ2-1; the D gene TCRdb calls, TRBD2, cannot be checked with no DNA. CDR3 residues: CSGGLGNEQFF.